The next 23 T cell receptor beta chains were all read from a single sample in a study of blood T cells in healthy people across ages. With a J-beta primer mix and a sample-barcoded 5' primer, a second PCR ran about 7 to 12 cycles. From the 5' RACE reads, TCRdb called clonotypes with MiXCR, one entry per CDR3 protein. Here the sample spans some 1,800,000 distinct CDR3 sequences, about two fifths being singletons. The sequenced sample consisted of blood. Every receptor here comes from a human donor in good health.

The chain employs TRBV5-1 and TRBJ2-7, with a weak D call TRBD2 (5 bases). CDR3 length equals 14 residues. The germline V and J ends were trimmed by 4 bases and 2 bases, with 13 bases remaining between them. In germline, CDR1 is SGHRS, CDR2 YFSETQ. For the CDR3, the DNA is TGCGCCAGCAGCCGGGATTTTCCAACCTACGAGCAGTACTTC. Encoded protein: CASSRDFPTYEQYF.

The CDR3 DNA reads as TGTGCCAGCAGCCCGCAACATCGGGACAGGGCATATGGCTACACCTTC. Amino acid sequence: CASSPQHRDRAYGYTF. The rearrangement joins TRBV4-2 to TRBJ1-2, with TRBD1 matching 9 bases. Germline V lookup: CDR1 LGHNA, CDR2 YNFKEQ. With 4 bases clipped from V and 5 bases from J, the junction kept 11 bases outside the gene matches. This CDR3 spans 16 amino acids.

On this clonotype: This clone may be a read error of a much larger clone one base away. The chain uses TRBV27 and TRBJ1-2; the D is unclear. This CDR3 spans 12 amino acids. Per germline, CDR1 MNHEY and CDR2 SMNVEV (reference sequence). For the CDR3, the DNA is TGTGCCAGCAGAGATTTTAACTATGACTACACCTTC. Its protein product is CASRDFNYDYTF.

This clonotype has just a few counts. V gene TRBV5-5 combines with J gene TRBJ2-3; D gene uncertain. The CDR3 is 15 residues long. Germline V gene sequence: CDR1 SGHKS, CDR2 YYEKEE (reference sequence). Trimming took 0 bases from V and 4 from J, leaving 12 bases between them. CDR3 region: CASSLDTAVADTQYF. DNA for the CDR3: TGTGCCAGCAGCTTGGACACCGCTGTCGCAGATACGCAGTATTTT.

This chain links TRBV11-3 with TRBJ2-1; 12 nucleotides match TRBD1. The J call may be in error: the DNA end matches TRBJ2-7 better. CDR3 length: 20 residues. Germline values: CDR1 SGHNT, CDR2 YENEEA. The CDR3 DNA reads as TGTGCCAGCAGCCGGGGATCGGGACAGGGGGCGAAAGGCTCCTACAATGAGCAGTACTTC. Its translation: CASSRGSGQGAKGSYNEQYF.

The rearrangement links TRBV20-1 to TRBJ1-1; 7 bases agree with TRBD1. This CDR3 has 11 amino acids. The V gene end was trimmed by 2 bases and the J gene end by 7 bases; junction bases not matched to a gene: 1. Germline CDR1 DFQATT, CDR2 SNEGSKA (reference sequence). The CDR3 sequence: CSARWDSEAFF. The CDR3 nucleotides read TGCAGTGCTAGATGGGACAGTGAAGCTTTCTTT.

This chain connects TRBV4-1 to TRBJ1-1, with 7 bases lining up with TRBD1. CDR1 and CDR2 (germline): MGHRA, YSYEKL. This CDR3 comprises 14 residues. The V segment lost 4 bases and the J segment 6 bases; nucleotides outside the gene matches: 8. The CDR3 is CASSPPEGGSEAFF. CDR3 in DNA: TGCGCCAGCAGCCCCCCTGAAGGGGGCTCTGAAGCTTTCTTT.

This clonotype was seen a handful of times. The chain carries TRBV3-1 and TRBJ2-7; TRBD2 matches 11 bases. Germline V gene data show CDR1 as LGHDT and CDR2 as YNNKEL (reference sequence). J lost 1 base, V lost 6 bases, and 11 bases had no gene match. The CDR3 consists of 17 residues. CDR3 bases: TGTGCCAGCAGTAACGTCGTAGCGGGGGGGACTTCCTACGAGCAGTACTTC. Translated: CASSNVVAGGTSYEQYF.

The gene calls are TRBV3-1 and TRBJ2-7; 7 nucleotides match TRBD1. V gave up 0 bases and J gave up 2 bases; unmatched junction bases: 4. The length of the CDR3 is 15 residues. Germline V gene lookup returns CDR1 LGHDT and CDR2 YNNKEL (reference sequence). The CDR3, as DNA: TGTGCCAGCAGCCAAGATGGGACAGACACCTACGAGCAGTACTTC. Amino acids: CASSQDGTDTYEQYF.

This clonotype was detected only a few times. The chain combines TRBV20-1 with TRBJ2-7; 7 nucleotides align to TRBD1. Unmatched junction bases numbered 4, after V lost 1 base and J lost 4 bases. The CDR3 consists of 13 residues. Per germline, CDR1 DFQATT and CDR2 SNEGSKA (reference sequence). CDR3 sequence (DNA): TGCAGTGCTAGAGTAGACAGGGATTACGAGCAGTACTTC. This sequence encodes CSARVDRDYEQYF.

A remark on this clonotype: Mismatch with germline at one junction end may stem from a read error. This chain joins TRBV5-1 and TRBJ2-5; 9 nucleotides line up with TRBD2. Looked up from germline, CDR1 is SGHRS and CDR2 is YFSETQ. The CDR3 runs to 16 residues. CDR3: CANSLKAGGPAETQYF. CDR3 DNA sequence: TGCGCCAACAGCTTGAAGGCGGGGGGGCCCGCAGAGACCCAGTACTTC.

The chain couples TRBV6-1 to TRBJ2-3, with D hard to call. V was cut by 1 base and J by 6 bases, with 5 bases left in between. The CDR3 contains 12 residues. CDR1 is MNHNS, CDR2 SASEGT, per germline. CDR3 in DNA: TGTGCCAGCAGTGAAGGTATCGATACGCAGTATTTT. Amino acid sequence: CASSEGIDTQYF.

This chain connects TRBV7-9 to TRBJ2-3, with TRBD1 matching 9 bases. The germline V gene has CDR1 SEHNR and CDR2 FQNEAQ (reference sequence). V was clipped by 5 bases and J by 4 bases; unmatched bases: 7. The CDR3 contains 15 residues. The CDR3 DNA follows: TGTGCCAGCAGCAATCGGGACAGGGAATCAGATACGCAGTATTTT. Translating it yields CASSNRDRESDTQYF.

The chain recombines TRBV5-1 with TRBJ2-1, with TRBD2 matching over 10 bases. The length of the CDR3 is 18 residues. J was trimmed by 4 bases and V by 4 bases; bases with no gene match: 14. Germline assignment: CDR1 SGHRS and CDR2 YFSETQ. The CDR3 region has the DNA TGCGCCAGCAGCCCATGGGACTCTAGACTAGCGGGTTACAATGAGCAGTTCTTC. Translation gives CASSPWDSRLAGYNEQFF. Full variable domain (outside the CDR3, taken from reference TRBV5-1 and TRBJ2-1): KAGVTQTPRYLIKTRGQQVTLSCSPISGHRSVSWYQQTPGQGLQFLFEYFSETQRNKGNFPGRFSGRQFSNSRSEMNVSTLELGDSALYLCASSPWDSRLAGYNEQFFGPGTRLTVL.

This chain connects TRBV10-3 to TRBJ1-2, with TRBD1 identical over 11 bases. The trim removed 10 bases at V and 4 bases at J, leaving 14 bases unmatched. The germline CDR1 and CDR2 sequences are ENHRY and SYGVKD. The CDR3 contains 16 residues. As DNA, the CDR3 is TGTGCCACCCAAATGGACAGGGGGCAATTAATCTATGGCTACACCTTC. Its translation is CATQMDRGQLIYGYTF.

This chain connects TRBV12-3 or TRBV12-4 to TRBJ2-3; no reliable D call. The CDR3 sequence is 12 residues long. Trimming took off 7 bases at V and 4 bases at J, with 9 bases between the two ends. The chain's CDR3 is CASNSSPDTQYF. The CDR3 DNA sequence: TGTGCCAGCAACTCCTCCCCAGATACGCAGTATTTT.

A few counts support this clonotype. The chain carries TRBV7-2 and TRBJ2-3; TRBD2 agrees at 8 bases. CDR3 length: 15 residues. Germline loops: CDR1 SGHTA, CDR2 FQGNSA. V lost 5 bases, J lost 2 bases, and 6 bases stayed unmatched. Here the CDR3 DNA reads TGTGCCAGCAGCCCTAGCGGGCCCTACACAGATACGCAGTATTTT. It is translated as CASSPSGPYTDTQYF.

This chain joins TRBV6-2 or TRBV6-3 and TRBJ2-1, with D possibly being TRBD2 (5 bases). This CDR3 has 15 amino acids. Per germline, CDR1 MNHEY and CDR2 SVGEGT. V lost 5 bases and J 0 bases, leaving 11 bases between the germline ends. For the CDR3, the DNA is TGTGCCAGCAGTCCCCCCGGGGTCTCCTACAATGAGCAGTTCTTC. It translates to CASSPPGVSYNEQFF.

The genes are TRBV7-2 and TRBJ2-7; TRBD2 aligns across 7 bases. The CDR3 consists of 16 residues. CDR1 is SGHTA and CDR2 is FQGNSA in the germline V gene. J lost 0 bases, V lost 8 bases, and 13 bases had no gene match. The CDR3 loop is CASLSPGRLSSYEQYF. In DNA form, the CDR3 reads TGTGCCAGCTTAAGCCCCGGGAGGCTGAGCTCCTACGAGCAGTACTTC.

This chain connects TRBV29-1 to TRBJ1-2; D may be TRBD1 (5 bases). The CDR3 extends over 14 amino acids. Trimming removed 7 bases at V and 8 bases at J, with 23 bases between. Looked up from germline, CDR1 is SQVTM and CDR2 is ANQGSEA. The CDR3 region is CSADPRGQAGGYTF. CDR3 nucleotides: TGCAGCGCTGATCCCCGGGGCCAAGCGGGAGGCTACACCTTC.

In this sample, this clonotype turned up once. The J gene is TRBJ2-5, the V gene TRBV7-2; D gene unclear. The CDR3 contains 16 residues. Germline V gives CDR1 SGHTA, CDR2 FQGNSA. Trimming cost V 1 base and J 2 bases, with 14 bases left between them. CDR3 residues: CASSLVAAVGQETQYF. The CDR3 nucleotides read TGTGCCAGCAGCTTAGTAGCCGCTGTGGGGCAAGAGACCCAGTACTTC.

This clonotype turned up a few times. This sequence joins TRBV5-5 and TRBJ2-1; D gene uncertain. CDR3 length equals 15 residues. In germline, CDR1 is SGHKS, CDR2 YYEKEE (reference sequence). V lost 0 bases to trimming and J lost 4 bases, with 11 bases between them. The CDR3 nucleotides read TGTGCCAGCAGCTTGGGGAGCACCGGGTACAATGAGCAGTTCTTC. Encoded protein: CASSLGSTGYNEQFF.

The chain uses TRBV7-2 and TRBJ1-1; 9 bases align to TRBD1. Germline V lookup: CDR1 SGHTA, CDR2 FQGNSA. The CDR3 spans 17 residues. Trimming cost V 1 base and J 1 base; bases outside gene matches: 7. The CDR3 sequence: CASSLVRDRVWNTEAFF. For the CDR3, the DNA is TGTGCCAGCAGCTTAGTCCGGGACAGGGTTTGGAACACTGAAGCTTTCTTT. Looking up the rest from reference TRBV7-2 and TRBJ1-1 gives the full variable domain: GAGVSQSPSNKVTEKGKDVELRCDPISGHTALYWYRQSLGQGLEFLIYFQGNSAPDKSGLPSDRFSAERTGGSVSTLTIQRTQQEDSAVYLCASSLVRDRVWNTEAFFGQGTRLTVV.